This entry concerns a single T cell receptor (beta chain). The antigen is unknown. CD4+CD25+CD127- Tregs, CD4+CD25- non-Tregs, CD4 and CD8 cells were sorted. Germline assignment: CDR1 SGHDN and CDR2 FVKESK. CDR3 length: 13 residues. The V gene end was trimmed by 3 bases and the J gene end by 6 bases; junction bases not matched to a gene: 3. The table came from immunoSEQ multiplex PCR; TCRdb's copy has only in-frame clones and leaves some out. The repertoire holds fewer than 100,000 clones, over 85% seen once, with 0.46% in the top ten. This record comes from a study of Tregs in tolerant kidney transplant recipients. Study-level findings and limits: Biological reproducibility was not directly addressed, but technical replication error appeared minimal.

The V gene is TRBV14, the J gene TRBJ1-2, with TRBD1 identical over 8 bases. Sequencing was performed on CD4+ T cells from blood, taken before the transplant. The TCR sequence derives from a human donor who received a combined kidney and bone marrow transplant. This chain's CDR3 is CASSQGQENGYTF. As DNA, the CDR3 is TGTGCCAGCAGCCAGGGACAGGAGAATGGCTACACCTTC. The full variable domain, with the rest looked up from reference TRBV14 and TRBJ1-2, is EAGVTQFPSHSVIEKGQTVTLRCDPISGHDNLYWYRRVMGKEIKFLLHFVKESKQDESGMPNNRFLAERTGGTYSTLKVQPAELEDSGVYFCASSQGQENGYTFGSGTRLTVV.